These 2 T cell receptor beta chains came from one sample sequenced in a study of control samples from healthy donors and cancer patients (dated by TCRdb to the early 2020s). Libraries came from the immunoSEQ multiplex PCR assay. TCRdb obtained this table from immuneACCESS and retained in-frame rearrangements with V and J assigned. These tables miss some clones; where compared with another copy, unresolved V genes account for less than half of the shortfall, and the remainder is unexplained. A total of about 140,000 clones appear in this sample, 94% of them only once. Roughly 14% of the sample lies in the top ten. The sample consisted of blood. These receptor sequences come from a man aged 35 to 55 in good health.

This chain joins TRBV6-5 and TRBJ1-1, with D perhaps matching TRBD1 (5 bases). Germline V gene data show CDR1 as MNHEY and CDR2 as SVGAGI. The CDR3 extends over 12 amino acids. Deletions cut 6 bases from V and 1 base from J, with 6 bases between. The CDR3 is CASSGGNTEAFF. DNA for the CDR3: TGTGCCAGCAGCGGGGGGAACACTGAAGCTTTCTTT.

V and J are TRBV28 and TRBJ1-2, with 7 nucleotides matching TRBD1. CDR1 and CDR2 from the germline V gene are MDHEN and SYDVKM. V shed 6 bases and J 7 bases; nucleotides not matched to a gene: 5. The CDR3 sequence is 12 residues long. CDR3 in DNA: TGTGCCAGCAGCTTACAGGGGTCTGGCTACACCTTC. This gives the protein CASSLQGSGYTF.